These T cell receptor beta chains were read from a single sample in a study of cytomegalovirus exposure and HLA in healthy donors. Measured with immunoSEQ multiplex PCR; TCRdb has only the in-frame clones, and not every one. The sample includes roughly 330,000 clones, roughly nine tenths seen only once; the top ten take roughly 1.1%. What was sequenced was PBMCs. These receptor sequences come from a woman in her thirties in good health and CMV-seropositive. Each CDR3 is given without its conserved first and last residue. Some rows have no size entry. The others give once, few or many, or a class for an expanded clone.

CDR3aa | v_gene | abundance
ATSDEREVGTQY | TRBV15 | .
ASSLSTGPQH | TRBV7-2 | .
ASSDRYTGELF | TRBV6-1 | .
ASSNQRTEAF | TRBV7-6 | .
ASSLRRAGAQF | TRBV7-2 | .
ASSQDPRSAGRYEQY | TRBV4-3 | .
APGTNQETQY | TRBV2 | once
ASSLAGPYEQY | TRBV2 | .
SVAGESTDTQY | TRBV29-1 | .
ASSLFPGQGLGEKLF | TRBV27 | many
ASSLEGGQAYEQY | TRBV7-6 | .
ASRDSNQPQH | TRBV21-1 | .
ASSFRDSSSYEQY | TRBV11-2 | .
ASSFSPGQGATSGELF | TRBV27 | .
ASSSGLANTEAF | TRBV5-1 | .
ASSTDRGLWNEQF | TRBV6-5 | once
ASSPPGNYEQY | TRBV6-5 | .
ASSEDLGLSEPQH | TRBV2 | .
ASSFRRNNEQF | TRBV13 | .
ASSPYFRLSGNTIY | TRBV28 | .
ASSLAGVQGYEQY | TRBV28 | .
ASRGRWDNTYEQY | TRBV7-9 | .
ASSVRTSSNNEQF | TRBV9 | .
ASTGVSGNEQF | TRBV6-1 | .
ASSQEEAGLNEQF | TRBV4-3 | .
ASSSMAGTERQETQY | TRBV5-6 | .
ASSWGTSGSFAGELF | TRBV19 | .
AARRVGGNEQF | TRBV6-1 | .
ASGAGYNQPQH | TRBV19 | .
ASSPSAGGAFQETQY | TRBV18 | .
ASSGSGGSSTDTQY | TRBV27 | .
ASKGWVNTGELF | TRBV27 | .
ASSLILTGVGTEAF | TRBV5-5 | .
ASSILFTGELF | TRBV19 | .
ASSQIETGPGETQY | TRBV4-1 | .
ASSQATGEAF | TRBV4-2 | once
ASSKQGAATNEKLF | TRBV28 | once
ASSMFWGITYEQY | TRBV5-1 | .
ASSPKDRGSTDTQY | TRBV18 | .
ASSGDNSYNEQF | TRBV9 | few
AWKALGTGGYTQY | TRBV30 | .
ASSSRGRVPGHQF | TRBV6-5 | .
AISESLQGYEQY | TRBV10-3 | .
ASSVEGTGETQY | TRBV9 | .
ASSFLANEQF | TRBV7-3 | .
ASSPSLYNEQF | TRBV7-2 | .
ASSPSASGLYNEQF | TRBV6-4 | .
ASSLERTGLDGELF | TRBV5-4 | once
ASSLEVGQNYEQY | TRBV5-1 | .
ASSNRGPNQPQH | TRBV28 | .
ASSSPAYNEQF | TRBV5-6 | .
AWSLGLISGEKLF | TRBV30 | .
ASSGGLGNQPQH | TRBV2 | .
ASSPYLVSGNTIY | TRBV4-1 | .